These T cell receptor beta chains were read from a single sample in a study of Graves' ophthalmopathy and Graves' hyperthyroidism. TCRdb reprocessed the multiplex PCR reads with MiXCR, giving one entry per CDR3 protein. The table includes over 500,000 distinct CDR3 sequences, about 24% detected once. Sequencing used peripheral blood. These receptors came from a woman aged 18-29 years with stable Graves' hyperthyroidism. Some clones in this sample may be carry-over from other donors' samples. The CDR3 runs from the conserved cysteine through the conserved F or W. Each record gives: V gene, J gene, D gene, clone size, CDR3 protein, CDR3 DNA. The D gene is left open where the match is weak. Clone sizes are given selectively: once, few, many, or a class where the clone is expanded.

TRBV28	TRBJ2-7	NA	many	CASSLTPTDSYEQYF	TGTGCCAGCAGTCTCACTCCTACAGATTCCTACGAGCAGTACTTC
TRBV6-1	TRBJ2-2	NA	NA	CASSPKGGGELFF	TGTGCCAGCAGCCCTAAGGGCGGCGGGGAGCTGTTTTTT
TRBV19	TRBJ2-2	NA	many	CASNAALTGELFF	TGTGCCAGTAACGCCGCCCTCACCGGGGAGCTGTTTTTT
TRBV24-1	TRBJ2-2	NA	NA	CATSDLKLWDGNTGELFF	TGTGCCACCAGTGATTTGAAGTTATGGGACGGGAACACCGGGGAGCTGTTTTTT
TRBV6-2/TRBV6-3	TRBJ2-7	TRBD1	many	CASSYSSGQGAYEQYF	TGTGCCAGCAGTTACTCTTCGGGACAGGGGGCTTACGAGCAGTACTTC
TRBV7-2	TRBJ2-5	NA	NA	CASSPGAFQETQYF	TGTGCCAGCAGCCCCGGGGCTTTTCAAGAGACCCAGTACTTC
TRBV2	TRBJ1-1	TRBD1	NA	CASTARTGSDTEAFF	TGTGCCAGCACGGCACGGACAGGGTCGGACACTGAAGCTTTCTTT
TRBV15	TRBJ2-5	NA	NA	CATSRSDTRETQYF	TGTGCCACCAGCAGATCGGACACCCGGGAGACCCAGTACTTC
TRBV20-1	TRBJ2-3	NA	NA	CSARGGTDTQYF	TGCAGTGCTAGAGGGGGGACAGATACGCAGTATTTT
TRBV11-3	TRBJ2-2	TRBD1	many	CASSARDRETGELFF	TGTGCCAGCAGCGCAAGGGACAGGGAAACCGGGGAGCTGTTTTTT
TRBV7-9	TRBJ2-5	NA	many	CASRGGFYETQYF	TGTGCCAGCAGGGGAGGATTCTACGAGACCCAGTACTTC
TRBV30	TRBJ1-2	NA	many	CAWDHVWADGYTF	TGTGCCTGGGACCACGTCTGGGCGGATGGCTACACCTTC